The present T cell receptor (beta chain) was sequenced within a study of CD8 T cells in Susac syndrome. Study-level points and caveats: As the study acknowledged, the number of individuals in its TCR sequencing and HLA analysis was relatively small.

The germline gives CDR1 WSHSY, CDR2 SAAADI. CDR3 length equals 14 residues. V shed 4 bases, J shed 0 bases, and the junction held 2 bases outside the gene matches. Isolation of CD8+ and CD4+ T cells was performed negatively, whereas enrichment of TEMRA cells was done by FACS. It was with random hexamers that 0.5 to 1 ug RNA was reverse transcribed. With immunoSEQ multiplex PCR, TCR beta CDR3 was amplified across 54 Vbeta and 13 Jbeta. MiXCR, run by TCRdb on the immunoSEQ multiplex PCR reads, gives a single entry per CDR3 protein. The table has approximately 150,000 distinct CDR3 sequences, roughly 94% seen once. Turning to this clonotype: The antigen is undetermined.

Sequenced sample: CD4+ T cells from PBMCs. The receptor was derived from a human donor in good health. The chain recombines TRBV10-2 with TRBJ2-5, with TRBD2 matching 7 bases. CDR3 DNA sequence: TGCGCCAGCAGTGTAACTAGCGACCAAGAGACCCAGTACTTC. Protein product: CASSVTSDQETQYF.